This TCR beta chain appears in the sequencing data of a study of blood T cells in healthy people across ages. A sample-barcoded 5' primer and a J-beta primer mix were used in a second PCR of roughly 7 to 11 cycles. TCRdb reprocessed the 5' RACE reads via MiXCR and lists one record per CDR3 protein. The top ten clones hold under 8.5% of a sample with 1.2 million to 1.5 million distinct CDR3 sequences, approximately 59% of them seen once. This clonotype has a handful of counts. The J segment lost 0 bases and the V segment lost 6 bases, leaving 5 bases of the junction unmatched. The CDR3 covers 15 residues. Germline assignment: CDR1 ENHRY and CDR2 SYGVKD.

Sequenced material: blood. This TCR came from a man between 18 and 29 years old in good health. The genes are TRBV10-3 and TRBJ1-3; 7 bases fit TRBD1. The CDR3 sequence is CAISPGTASGNTIYF. The CDR3 nucleotides are TGTGCCATCAGCCCAGGGACAGCCTCTGGAAACACCATATATTTT.